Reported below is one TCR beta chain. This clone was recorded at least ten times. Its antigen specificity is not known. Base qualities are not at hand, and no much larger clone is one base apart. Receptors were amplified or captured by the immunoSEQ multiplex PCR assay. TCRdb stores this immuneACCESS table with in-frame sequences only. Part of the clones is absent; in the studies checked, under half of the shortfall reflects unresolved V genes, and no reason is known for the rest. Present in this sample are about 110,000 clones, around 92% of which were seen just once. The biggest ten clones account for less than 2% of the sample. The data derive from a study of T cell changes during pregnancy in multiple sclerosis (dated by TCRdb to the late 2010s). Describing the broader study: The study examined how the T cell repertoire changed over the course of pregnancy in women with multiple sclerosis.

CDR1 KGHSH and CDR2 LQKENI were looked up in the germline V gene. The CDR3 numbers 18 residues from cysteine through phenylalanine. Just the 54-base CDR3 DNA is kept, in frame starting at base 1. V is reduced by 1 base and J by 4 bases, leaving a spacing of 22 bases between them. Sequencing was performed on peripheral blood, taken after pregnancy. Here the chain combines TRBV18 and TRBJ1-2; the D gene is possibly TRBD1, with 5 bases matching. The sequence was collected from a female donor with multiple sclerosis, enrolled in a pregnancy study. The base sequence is TGTGCCAGCTCACCACGCGGAGGGACCTACTATCATGGCTATGGCTACACCTTC. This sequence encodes CASSPRGGTYYHGYGYTF.